One sample yielded the 15 T cell receptor beta chains listed below, sequenced in a study of identical twins. MiXCR, applied by TCRdb to the 5' RACE reads, yields one record per CDR3 protein. Of about 300,000 distinct CDR3 sequences listed, 10% to 15% were seen once; the top ten hold about 7%. These data are also associated with another study on yellow fever vaccine responses in identical twins.

The sample was CD8+ T cells sorted from blood. The receptors come from a woman aged 18-30 years in good health.

This chain connects TRBV7-9 to TRBJ2-7; D perhaps matches TRBD2 (6 bases). Germline-derived CDR1 and CDR2 are SEHNR and FQNEAQ (reference sequence). V was shortened by 3 bases and J by 5 bases, with 14 bases between the two germline ends. The CDR3 length is 14 residues. The CDR3 sequence: CASSLGGVGDEQYV. The CDR3 nucleotides read TGTGCCAGCAGCTTGGGAGGTGTTGGGGACGAGCAGTACGTC.

The J gene is TRBJ2-1, the V gene TRBV24-1, with 7 bases fitting TRBD1. This CDR3 comprises 12 residues. The V gene end was trimmed by 4 bases and the J gene end by 13 bases; junction bases not matched to a gene: 6. The germline V gene has CDR1 KGHDR and CDR2 SFDVKD. CDR3 amino acids: CATSDQTGNQFF. In DNA, the CDR3 is TGTGCCACCAGTGACCAGACAGGGAATCAGTTCTTC.

This clonotype was detected ten times or more. The V call is TRBV9, the J call TRBJ2-7; D is unresolved. Per germline, CDR1 SGDLS and CDR2 YYNGEE. This CDR3 is built from 14 residues. V dropped 0 bases and J dropped 2 bases, with 9 bases sitting between them. CDR3 residues: CASSVEASPYEQYF. The CDR3 DNA sequence: TGTGCCAGCAGCGTAGAAGCCAGCCCCTACGAGCAGTACTTC.

The J gene is TRBJ2-1, the V gene TRBV4-1; TRBD2 matches at 11 bases. CDR3 length equals 20 residues. V shed 5 bases, J shed 0 bases, and the junction held 15 bases outside the gene matches. The germline gives CDR1 MGHRA, CDR2 YSYEKL. The CDR3 is CASSFRSTSGSPSSYNEQFF. CDR3 coding DNA: TGCGCCAGCAGCTTTCGAAGTACTAGCGGGAGTCCTAGCTCCTACAATGAGCAGTTCTTC.

This clonotype was seen more than once but under ten times. The chain uses TRBV3-1 and TRBJ2-7; TRBD1 matches 9 bases. The germline gives CDR1 LGHDT, CDR2 YNNKEL (reference sequence). The CDR3 is 16 amino acids. The J segment lost 5 bases and the V segment lost 4 bases, leaving 12 bases of the junction unmatched. The CDR3 is CASSRLGQGKDDEQYF. The CDR3 DNA reads TGTGCCAGCAGCCGCCTGGGACAGGGAAAGGACGACGAGCAGTACTTC.

This clonotype has a handful of counts. The rearrangement links TRBV20-1 to TRBJ2-5; perhaps D is TRBD1 or TRBD2 (6 bases each). Deletions cut 4 bases from V and 5 bases from J, with 17 bases between. CDR1 is DFQATT and CDR2 is SNEGSKA in the germline V gene (reference sequence). The CDR3 totals 14 residues. CDR3 nucleotides: TGCAGTGCTAATGGGGGGCGGGGAGTGGAGACCCAGTACTTC. It translates to CSANGGRGVETQYF.

V is TRBV4-1 and J is TRBJ2-1; 9 nucleotides match TRBD2. Germline values: CDR1 MGHRA, CDR2 YSYEKL. The CDR3 has 15 amino acids. V gave up 3 bases and J gave up 10 bases; unmatched junction bases: 10. CDR3: CASSHQAGGLGEQFF. The CDR3 DNA is TGCGCCAGCAGCCATCAAGCGGGGGGACTCGGGGAGCAGTTCTTC.

This chain uses TRBV3-1 with TRBJ2-1; 7 bases agree with TRBD2. The CDR3 sequence is 16 residues long. From germline, CDR1 is LGHDT and CDR2 YNNKEL (reference sequence). The V and J ends lost 0 bases and 4 bases, in that order; junction bases with no gene match: 6. The CDR3 nucleotides read TGTGCCAGCAGCCAAGACGTGGGGGGACTATACAATGAGCAGTTCTTC. This codes for CASSQDVGGLYNEQFF.

The rearrangement uses TRBV9 and TRBJ2-7; the D gene could be TRBD1 or TRBD2 (5 bases each). V shed 4 bases and J shed 3 bases, with 14 bases lying between them. The CDR3 extends over 14 amino acids. CDR1 and CDR2 from the germline V gene are SGDLS and YYNGEE. The CDR3 DNA is TGTGCCAGCAGCCCCCCGGGACCCTACTACGAGCAGTACTTC. It codes for CASSPPGPYYEQYF.

The chain recombines TRBV6-2 or TRBV6-3 with TRBJ2-7; D unclear. The V end lost 3 bases, the J end lost 5 bases, and 14 bases lay between the germline ends. This CDR3 is 14 amino acids long. Germline V gives CDR1 MNHEY, CDR2 SVGEGT. CDR3 residues: CASSYGRSGDEQYF. The CDR3 DNA reads TGTGCCAGCAGTTATGGGCGCTCTGGGGACGAGCAGTACTTC.

This clonotype was detected many times. This chain connects TRBV28 to TRBJ2-5, with D perhaps matching TRBD2 (6 bases). V lost 7 bases, J lost 8 bases, and 23 bases lay in between. CDR3 length: 15 amino acids. The germline gives CDR1 MDHEN, CDR2 SYDVKM. The CDR3 DNA follows: TGTGCCAGCACCCCCGTTGGAGGGGAAGGATCTACCCAGTACTTC. This encodes CASTPVGGEGSTQYF.

The V call is TRBV9, the J call TRBJ2-1, with TRBD1 matching over 7 bases. Losses at the gene ends were 3 bases for V and 12 bases for J; bases not matched to a gene: 6. Germline assignment: CDR1 SGDLS and CDR2 YYNGEE. The CDR3 runs to 12 residues. CDR3 DNA sequence: TGTGCCAGCAGCGACCCGCGACAGGGGCAGTTCTTC. Translated, it gives CASSDPRQGQFF.

This clonotype has more than one count but fewer than ten. The V call is TRBV4-1, the J call TRBJ1-1; TRBD1 is a possible D gene (5 bases). The CDR3 totals 15 residues. Per the germline V gene, CDR1 is MGHRA and CDR2 is YSYEKL. The V and J ends lost 1 base and 0 bases respectively, with 9 bases between them. Here the CDR3 reads CASSQAPTVNTEAFF. For the CDR3, the DNA is TGCGCCAGCAGCCAAGCCCCGACAGTGAACACTGAAGCTTTCTTT.

The chain combines TRBV28 with TRBJ2-7; possible D gene TRBD2, 6 bases. Trimming removed 4 bases at V and 1 base at J, with 11 bases between. Germline CDR1 and CDR2: MDHEN and SYDVKM. The CDR3 contains 14 residues. The CDR3 region is CASSSPGLSYEQYV. In DNA, the CDR3 is TGTGCCAGCAGTTCCCCGGGACTTTCCTACGAGCAGTACGTC.

There are many counts of this clonotype. This chain connects TRBV21-1 to TRBJ2-7; the listed D gene, TRBD2, was not tested against the DNA. TRBV21-1 is given as a pseudogene. The CDR3 covers 17 residues. The CDR3 coding sequence is TGTGCCAGCAGCAAAGGCTTGGTACAGGGCCCTCCCTACGAGCAGTACGTC. Protein sequence: CASSKGLVQGPPYEQYV.